This entry describes one T cell receptor beta chain. V was trimmed by 5 bases and J by 3 bases, leaving 10 bases between them. Looked up from germline, CDR1 is MNHNY and CDR2 is SVGAGI (reference sequence). This CDR3 comprises 13 residues. In the source study's methods: Estimation of nucleated cell counts was performed using reference gene primer amplification. The protocol was immunoSEQ multiplex PCR, while the TCRdb copy is restricted to in-frame clones and leaves out a portion. V and J calls and clone size are given by that table; D and trimming were obtained from the DNA. The data hold about 300,000 clones, with 89% observed a single time. This sample is part of a study of blood T cell repertoires in COVID-19. Across the whole study: The United States, Italy and Spain provided the acute and convalescent COVID-19 samples. The cDNA or gDNA used as material had been derived from T cells, B-cell-depleted T cells, or PBMCs.

The sequencing input was peripheral blood. The chain links TRBV6-6 to TRBJ2-5; a weak D match, TRBD1 (5 bases). The sequence derives from a man younger than 35 who had recovered from COVID-19. This chain's CDR3 is CASSATREETQYF. CDR3 nucleotide sequence: TGTGCCAGCAGTGCCACCAGGGAAGAGACCCAGTACTTC.